This T cell receptor (beta chain) was found in a study of shared clonotypes between healthy human individuals. Study information: Each donor's CD8 memory used one plate, CD8 naive two, each CD4 subset three.

Assay: immunoSEQ multiplex PCR; the TCRdb copy retains only in-frame clones and omits some. In the table there are about 1 million clones, around 76% of which are singletons. The CDR3 contains 13 residues. Trimming removed 7 bases from V and 4 bases from J, with 13 bases in between. Per germline, CDR1 MDHEN and CDR2 SYDVKM. Sequenced input: memory CD4+ T cells sorted from blood. The subset was: CD45RA-negative fraction. The chain employs TRBV28 and TRBJ1-1; D is unclear. This receptor was taken from a man younger than 35 in good health. This chain's CDR3 is CASTRSRVTEAFF. The CDR3 DNA follows: TGTGCCAGCACCAGATCGAGGGTCACTGAAGCTTTCTTT. Together with reference TRBV28 and TRBJ1-1, the CDR3 gives the full variable domain: DVKVTQSSRYLVKRTGEKVFLECVQDMDHENMFWYRQDPGLGLRLIYFSYDVKMKEKGDIPEGYSVSREKKERFSLILESASTNQTSMYLCASTRSRVTEAFFGQGTRLTVV.